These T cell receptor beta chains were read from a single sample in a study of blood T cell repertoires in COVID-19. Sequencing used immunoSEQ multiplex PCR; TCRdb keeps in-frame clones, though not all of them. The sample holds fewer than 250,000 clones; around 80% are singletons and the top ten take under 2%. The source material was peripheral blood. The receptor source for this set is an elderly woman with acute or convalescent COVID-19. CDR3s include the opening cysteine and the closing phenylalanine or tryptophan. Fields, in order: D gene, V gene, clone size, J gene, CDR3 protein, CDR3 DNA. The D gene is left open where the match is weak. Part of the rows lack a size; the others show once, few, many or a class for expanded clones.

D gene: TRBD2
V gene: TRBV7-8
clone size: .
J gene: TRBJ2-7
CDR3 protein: CASSLDETSGYEQYF
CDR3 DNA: TGTGCCAGCAGCTTAGATGAGACTAGCGGCTACGAGCAGTACTTC

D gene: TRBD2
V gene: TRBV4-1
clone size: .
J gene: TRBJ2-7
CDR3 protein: CASSQSTSGGAYEQYF
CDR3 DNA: TGCGCCAGCAGCCAATCTACTAGCGGGGGGGCCTACGAGCAGTACTTC

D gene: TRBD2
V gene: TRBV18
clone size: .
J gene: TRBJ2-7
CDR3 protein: CASSPFPASGSMSEQYF
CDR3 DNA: TGTGCCAGCTCACCCTTTCCGGCTAGCGGGAGTATGAGCGAGCAGTACTTC

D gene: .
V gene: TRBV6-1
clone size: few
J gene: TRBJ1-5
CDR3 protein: CASSESSGTYSNQPQHF
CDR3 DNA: TGTGCCAGCAGTGAATCTTCGGGAACGTATAGCAATCAGCCCCAGCATTTT

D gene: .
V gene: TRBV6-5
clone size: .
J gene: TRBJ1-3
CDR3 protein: CASSFRTTGNTIYF
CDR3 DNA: TGTGCCAGCAGTTTCAGGACAACTGGAAACACCATATATTTT

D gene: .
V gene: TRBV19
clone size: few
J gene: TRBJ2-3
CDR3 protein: CASSIVAGSTDTQYF
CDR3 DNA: TGTGCCAGTAGTATAGTTGCGGGAAGCACAGATACGCAGTATTTT

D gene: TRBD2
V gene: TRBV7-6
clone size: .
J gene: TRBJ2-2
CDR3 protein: CASSLGGTSGIAGELFF
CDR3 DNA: TGTGCCAGCAGCTTAGGGGGGACTAGCGGGATAGCCGGGGAGCTGTTTTTT

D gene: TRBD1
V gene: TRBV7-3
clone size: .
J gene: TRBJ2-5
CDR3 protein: CASSLAGQGLETQYF
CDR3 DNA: TGTGCCAGCAGCTTAGCGGGACAGGGCTTAGAGACCCAGTACTTC

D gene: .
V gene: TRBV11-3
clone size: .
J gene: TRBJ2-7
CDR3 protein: CASSLTSAGDEQYF
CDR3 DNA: TGTGCCAGCAGCCTAACCTCGGCAGGGGACGAGCAGTACTTC

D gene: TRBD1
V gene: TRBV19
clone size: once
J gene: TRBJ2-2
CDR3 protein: CASSTNPRQGVIGELFF
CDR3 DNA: TGTGCCAGTAGTACGAACCCACGACAGGGGGTCATCGGGGAGCTGTTTTTT

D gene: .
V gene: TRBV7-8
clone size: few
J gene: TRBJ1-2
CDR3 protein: CASSARGGAGYTF
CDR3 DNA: TGTGCCAGCAGCGCTCGGGGGGGGGCTGGCTACACCTTC